This T cell receptor (beta chain) was captured in a study of blood T cell repertoires in COVID-19. For the study at large: COVID-19 samples, acute and convalescent, were from the United States, Italy and Spain. The analysed material was cDNA or gDNA that came from T cells, B-cell-depleted T cells, or PBMCs.

This CDR3 spans 14 amino acids. Deletions cut 4 bases from V and 2 bases from J, with 10 bases between. Germline V gene data show CDR1 as LNHDA and CDR2 as SQIVND (reference sequence). In Seattle, patients joined the study during active infection and were tracked longitudinally. Source study methods: Estimation of nucleated cell counts was performed using reference gene primer amplification. Libraries were prepared by immunoSEQ multiplex PCR; TCRdb keeps only in-frame clonotypes and omits some of them. V, J and clone size are those of that table, while D and trimming were read from the DNA. In the table there are some 180,000 clones, roughly 81% of which are singletons. This clone appeared a single time.

This TCR was sampled from an elderly woman with COVID-19, enrolled during active disease. The V call is TRBV19, the J call TRBJ2-3; possible D gene TRBD1, 5 bases. The specimen sequenced was peripheral blood. The CDR3 bases are TGTGCCAGTAGTAATGGGGCTTACACAGATACGCAGTATTTT. Its protein is CASSNGAYTDTQYF. Together with reference TRBV19 and TRBJ2-3, the CDR3 gives the full variable domain: DGGITQSPKYLFRKEGQNVTLSCEQNLNHDAMYWYRQDPGQGLRLIYYSQIVNDFQKGDIAEGYSVSREKKESFPLTVTSAQKNPTAFYLCASSNGAYTDTQYFGPGTRLTVL.